The rows below give T cell receptor beta chains drawn from one sample of a study of blood T cell repertoires in COVID-19. Repertoires were generated with immunoSEQ multiplex PCR, while TCRdb's copy carries only in-frame clones and drops some. The repertoire holds fewer than 200,000 clones, about 81% seen once, with around 7.8% in the top ten. Sequenced sample: PBMCs or T cells enriched from blood (not recorded which). The receptor set was obtained from a middle-aged man who had recovered from COVID-19. CDR3s include the opening cysteine and the closing phenylalanine or tryptophan. The D gene is left open where the match is weak. Size is stated for part of the rows, as once, few or many counts, or as a class when the clone is expanded.

D	size	V	J	CDR3	DNA
TRBD1	NA	TRBV18	TRBJ1-1	CASSPTGAAVNTEAFF	TGTGCCAGCTCACCGACAGGGGCCGCCGTGAACACTGAAGCTTTCTTT
TRBD2	NA	TRBV7-3	TRBJ2-3	CASSLAGVGTDTQYF	TGTGCCAGCAGCCTAGCGGGAGTGGGCACAGATACGCAGTATTTT
NA	NA	TRBV27	TRBJ2-1	CASSNSGNEQFF	TGTGCCAGCAGTAACTCTGGCAATGAGCAGTTCTTC
NA	NA	TRBV27	TRBJ1-1	CASSPRGAEAFF	TGTGCCAGCAGTCCCCGGGGGGCTGAAGCTTTCTTT
NA	NA	TRBV2	TRBJ1-2	CASSAELLGYTF	TGTGCCAGCAGTGCCGAACTCCTCGGCTACACCTTC
TRBD1	once	TRBV7-2	TRBJ2-7	CASSLRDRSSYEQYF	TGTGCCAGCAGCCTCAGGGACAGGAGCTCCTACGAGCAGTACTTC
TRBD2	NA	TRBV15	TRBJ2-5	CATRAGGVGETQYF	TGTGCCACCAGGGCTGGGGGGGTAGGAGAGACCCAGTACTTC
TRBD1	NA	TRBV7-3	TRBJ2-2	CASSLSRQGDTGELFF	TGTGCCAGCAGCCTATCAAGACAGGGTGACACCGGGGAGCTGTTTTTT
TRBD1	NA	TRBV6-5	TRBJ2-7	CASAGTGLYEQYF	TGTGCCAGCGCTGGGACAGGCCTCTACGAGCAGTACTTC
TRBD1	NA	TRBV3-1/TRBV3-2	TRBJ1-1	CASSRGTGGTWGTEAFF	TGTGCCAGCAGCCGAGGGACAGGGGGAACTTGGGGGACTGAAGCTTTCTTT
NA	NA	TRBV7-9	TRBJ1-6	CASSPQEGYNSPLHF	TGTGCCAGCAGCCCCCAGGAGGGTTATAATTCACCCCTCCACTTT
NA	NA	TRBV4-2	TRBJ1-1	CASSPRGGRTEAFF	TGTGCCAGCAGCCCCCGTGGAGGGAGGACTGAAGCTTTCTTT
NA	NA	TRBV10-3	TRBJ1-1	CAISASGDTEAFF	TGTGCCATCAGTGCCTCAGGGGACACTGAAGCTTTCTTT
NA	few	TRBV7-2	TRBJ2-5	CASSFGPGQETQYF	TGTGCCAGCAGCTTTGGGCCAGGGCAAGAGACCCAGTACTTC